The next 31 T cell receptor beta chains were all read from a single sample in a study of Tregs in tolerant kidney transplant recipients. The repertoire was sequenced with immunoSEQ multiplex PCR; TCRdb's copy has only in-frame clones and lacks some. The table has roughly 64,000 clones, around 87% seen once. Related graft donors supplied nonmyeloablative bone marrow transplants, and mixed chimerism was transient. The specimen was CD4+ T cells from blood (PBMCs), collected 6 months after the transplant. The receptors originated from a human patient who received a combined kidney and bone marrow transplant. These T cells may partly come from the graft donor.

Concerning this clone: The same CDR3 also results from other DNA sequences found in this sample. The chain uses TRBV4-3 and TRBJ1-6, with a weak D call TRBD1 (6 bases). The CDR3 spans 17 residues. V was shortened by 3 bases and J by 4 bases, with 16 bases between the two germline ends. The germline V gene has CDR1 LGHNA and CDR2 YSLEER. Here the CDR3 reads CASSQKRTARYNSPLHF. As DNA, the CDR3 is TGCGCCAGCAGCCAGAAACGGACAGCTCGTTATAATTCACCCCTCCACTTT.

The gene calls are TRBV6-1 and TRBJ1-3, with D perhaps matching TRBD1 (5 bases). This CDR3 contains 13 residues. V lost 8 bases to trimming and J lost 6 bases, with 14 bases between them. Germline loops: CDR1 MNHNS, CDR2 SASEGT. CDR3 sequence: CASARGMENTIYF. The CDR3 coding sequence is TGTGCCAGCGCTCGGGGGATGGAAAACACCATATATTTT.

V is TRBV5-1 and J is TRBJ1-2; 8 bases are a match to TRBD1. V gave up 6 bases and J gave up 8 bases; unmatched junction bases: 9. This CDR3 spans 13 amino acids. Germline CDR1 and CDR2: SGHRS and YFSETQ. The CDR3 region has the DNA TGCGCCAGCAAATCCGGGGACAGGAGCGGCTACACCTTC. It codes for CASKSGDRSGYTF.

V usage is TRBV5-1 and J usage is TRBJ2-5, with 11 bases identical to TRBD2. Germline V lookup: CDR1 SGHRS, CDR2 YFSETQ. The CDR3 consists of 17 residues. The V gene end was trimmed by 0 bases and the J gene end by 3 bases; junction bases not matched to a gene: 7. CDR3 sequence (DNA): TGCGCCAGCAGCTTGGCCGGATTAGCGGGGGGGAAAGAGACCCAGTACTTC. This sequence encodes CASSLAGLAGGKETQYF.

Points on this clone: Other DNA sequences in the same sample also yield this CDR3. The rearrangement links TRBV28 to TRBJ1-6; 7 nucleotides match TRBD1. CDR3 size: 15 residues. V shed 3 bases and J 6 bases; nucleotides not matched to a gene: 5. Germline CDR1 is MDHEN and CDR2 is SYDVKM. CDR3 amino acids: CASSFWTGSNSPLHF. The CDR3 bases are TGTGCCAGCAGTTTCTGGACAGGTTCTAATTCACCCCTCCACTTT. The variable domain in full, completed from reference TRBV28 and TRBJ1-6, reads DVKVTQSSRYLVKRTGEKVFLECVQDMDHENMFWYRQDPGLGLRLIYFSYDVKMKEKGDIPEGYSVSREKKERFSLILESASTNQTSMYLCASSFWTGSNSPLHFGNGTRLTVT.

This chain connects TRBV9 to TRBJ1-2; D call uncertain. Trimming removed 3 bases from V and 8 bases from J, with 11 bases in between. Germline loops: CDR1 SGDLS, CDR2 YYNGEE. This CDR3 region has 12 residues. CDR3 residues: CASSALEGGYTF. The CDR3, as DNA: TGTGCCAGCAGCGCACTGGAGGGCGGCTACACCTTC. The full variable domain, rest sourced from reference TRBV9 and TRBJ1-2, is DSGVTQTPKHLITATGQRVTLRCSPRSGDLSVYWYQQSLDQGLQFLIQYYNGEERAKGNILERFSAQQFPDLHSELNLSSLELGDSALYFCASSALEGGYTFGSGTRLTVV.

The chain has TRBV19 and TRBJ1-2; the D is unclear. The CDR3 extends over 14 amino acids. With 5 bases removed from V and 1 base from J, the gap between germline ends came to 11 bases. The germline V gene has CDR1 LNHDA and CDR2 SQIVND (reference sequence). The CDR3 sequence is CASSSPTGNYGYTF. CDR3 bases: TGTGCCAGTAGTTCCCCGACGGGTAACTATGGCTACACCTTC.

The rearrangement uses TRBV4-2 and TRBJ2-3; TRBD2 agrees at 10 bases. The CDR3 contains 18 residues. Germline V lookup: CDR1 LGHNA, CDR2 YNFKEQ. The V and J ends lost 1 base and 1 base, in that order; junction bases with no gene match: 8. CDR3 coding DNA: TGTGCCAGCAGCCAAGCGATTAGCGGGGGGAGCGGCACAGATACGCAGTATTTT. Its protein is CASSQAISGGSGTDTQYF.

The gene calls are TRBV12-5 and TRBJ2-2; TRBD2 might be the D (5 bases). From germline, CDR1 is LGHNT and CDR2 FRNRAP. This CDR3 has 15 amino acids. Trimming removed 4 bases from V and 5 bases from J, with 14 bases in between. CDR3 in amino acids: CASGSGSAITGELFF. The CDR3 coding sequence is TGTGCTAGTGGTTCGGGTAGCGCCATAACCGGGGAGCTGTTTTTT.

This CDR3 is CASSLRTNYYEQYF. The CDR3 coding sequence is TGCGCCAGCAGCTTAAGGACTAACTACTACGAGCAGTACTTC. This chain uses TRBV5-1 with TRBJ2-7, with D tentatively TRBD2 (6 bases). V was pared by 2 bases and J by 3 bases, with 12 bases between. CDR3 size: 14 residues. Germline-derived CDR1 and CDR2 are SGHRS and YFSETQ.

The sample holds a few counts of this clone. This sequence joins TRBV25-1 and TRBJ2-5; D uncertain. Trimming stripped 7 bases from V and 5 bases from J, with 8 bases between. Germline V lookup: CDR1 MGHDK, CDR2 SYGVNS. The CDR3 length is 11 residues. CDR3 amino acids: CASTGLETQYF. The CDR3 coding sequence is TGTGCCAGCACCGGGTTGGAGACCCAGTACTTC.

This sequence joins TRBV4-1 and TRBJ2-7; 7 nucleotides align to TRBD2. This CDR3 has 15 residues. In germline, CDR1 is MGHRA, CDR2 YSYEKL. The V gene end was trimmed by 3 bases and the J gene end by 3 bases; junction bases not matched to a gene: 8. CDR3 sequence: CASSHIHRGDYEQYF. The DNA for the CDR3 is TGCGCCAGCAGCCACATACACCGGGGGGACTACGAGCAGTACTTC.

The CDR3 nucleotides are TGTGCCAGCAGTTACTCGGGTTTGACAGGGGGCGATGAGCAGTACTTC. This codes for CASSYSGLTGGDEQYF. This chain uses TRBV6-5 with TRBJ2-5; 10 bases fit TRBD1. Germline trimming cut 0 bases from V and 11 bases from J; bases unmatched to any gene: 12. The germline V gene has CDR1 MNHEY and CDR2 SVGAGI. The CDR3 loop spans 16 amino acids.

The V gene is TRBV7-2, the J gene TRBJ2-1; TRBD2 aligns across 8 bases. CDR1 SGHTA and CDR2 FQGNSA come from the germline V gene. Trimming cost V 1 base and J 7 bases; bases outside gene matches: 6. The CDR3 extends over 15 amino acids. CDR3 sequence: CASSLVSGSRNEQFF. The CDR3 coding sequence is TGTGCCAGCAGCTTAGTCAGCGGGAGTAGGAATGAGCAGTTCTTC.

The chain recombines TRBV5-1 with TRBJ1-4, with D perhaps matching TRBD1 (5 bases). The V end was cut by 2 bases, the J end by 7 bases, with 12 bases between. The CDR3 spans 14 residues. Germline CDR1 reads SGHRS; CDR2 reads YFSETQ. As DNA, the CDR3 is TGCGCCAGCAGCTTCACCAGGGCAGGTGAAAAACTGTTTTTT. It encodes CASSFTRAGEKLFF.

This chain joins TRBV6-6 and TRBJ2-7; possible D gene TRBD2, 5 bases. The CDR3 is made up of 15 amino acids. Per germline, CDR1 MNHNY and CDR2 SVGAGI (reference sequence). Trimming cost V 2 bases and J 9 bases, with 20 bases left between them. CDR3 nucleotides: TGTGCCAGCAGTTACCAACGACTTGACACGGCGGGGCAGTACTTC. Its translation is CASSYQRLDTAGQYF.

This sequence joins TRBV28 and TRBJ2-2, with TRBD1 matching over 8 bases. V was pared by 5 bases and J by 4 bases, with 6 bases of the junction left unmatched. The CDR3 extends over 15 amino acids. Germline values: CDR1 MDHEN, CDR2 SYDVKM. This chain's CDR3 is CASSPYRGATGELFF. The CDR3 DNA reads TGTGCCAGCAGTCCCTACAGGGGGGCCACCGGGGAGCTGTTTTTT. Based on the CDR3 plus reference TRBV28 and TRBJ2-2, the full variable domain is DVKVTQSSRYLVKRTGEKVFLECVQDMDHENMFWYRQDPGLGLRLIYFSYDVKMKEKGDIPEGYSVSREKKERFSLILESASTNQTSMYLCASSPYRGATGELFFGEGSRLTVL.

V is TRBV11-3 and J is TRBJ2-3; 9 bases agree with TRBD2. CDR1 is SGHNT and CDR2 is YENEEA in the germline V gene. V lost 1 base, J lost 8 bases, and 13 bases stayed unmatched. The CDR3 loop spans 17 amino acids. CDR3 region: CASSLGGWREGATTQYF. The CDR3 DNA is TGTGCCAGCAGCTTAGGAGGTTGGCGGGAGGGCGCAACTACGCAGTATTTT.

This clone was seen only a few times. The chain combines TRBV7-2 with TRBJ1-4; 7 nucleotides agree with TRBD1. The CDR3 consists of 15 residues. Trimming took 5 bases from V and 7 from J; bases not matched to a gene: 10. Germline V gene data show CDR1 as SGHTA and CDR2 as FQGNSA. CDR3 nucleotide sequence: TGTGCCAGCAGCGATACTCGGGACAGCGGTGAAAAACTGTTTTTT. It specifies CASSDTRDSGEKLFF.

The chain uses TRBV30 and TRBJ1-1, with D possibly matching TRBD1 (5 bases). Germline loops: CDR1 GTSNPN, CDR2 SVGIG (reference sequence). The CDR3 covers 11 residues. The V gene lost 4 bases and the J gene lost 4 bases, with 7 bases spanning the gap. The CDR3 nucleotides read TGTGCCTGGACAGGGTCCACTGAAGCTTTCTTT. Translating gives CAWTGSTEAFF.

A few counts support this clone. The CDR3 sequence is CASSKTSGLSYEQYF. The CDR3 DNA reads as TGTGCCAGCTCCAAGACTAGCGGCTTATCCTACGAGCAGTACTTC. The gene calls are TRBV19 and TRBJ2-7; the match to TRBD2 covers 9 bases. Germline CDR1 and CDR2: LNHDA and SQIVND (reference sequence). The V segment lost 9 bases and the J segment 1 base; nucleotides outside the gene matches: 10. The CDR3 spans 15 residues.

The genes are TRBV11-3 and TRBJ2-7, with D maybe TRBD2 (5 bases). The CDR3 is 14 amino acids. Germline V lookup: CDR1 SGHNT, CDR2 YENEEA. Trimming removed 4 bases from V and 3 bases from J, with 13 bases in between. The CDR3 bases are TGTGCCAGCAGCTCACTACCCGGGGTCTACGAGCAGTACTTC. This encodes CASSSLPGVYEQYF.

This sequence joins TRBV7-2 and TRBJ2-7; a possible D gene is TRBD1 (7 bases). Trimming cost V 4 bases and J 3 bases, with 13 bases left between them. The CDR3 is made up of 14 amino acids. Germline-derived CDR1 and CDR2 are SGHTA and FQGNSA. The CDR3 protein is CASSSRQGLYEQYF. CDR3 DNA sequence: TGTGCCAGCAGCTCGAGACAGGGACTCTACGAGCAGTACTTC.

The chain is built from TRBV5-6 and TRBJ2-3; D unresolved. Trimming cost V 4 bases and J 0 bases, with 12 bases left between them. There are 15 residues in the CDR3. Germline lookup yields CDR1 SGHDT and CDR2 YYEEEE. The CDR3 nucleotides are TGTGCCAGCAGCCCCAGGCTACTTAGCACAGATACGCAGTATTTT. Translating it yields CASSPRLLSTDTQYF.

The chain employs TRBV6-1 and TRBJ2-1; 11 bases are a match to TRBD2. The trim removed 1 base at V and 7 bases at J, leaving 6 bases unmatched. CDR1 MNHNS and CDR2 SASEGT come from the germline V gene. The CDR3 has 16 amino acids. The CDR3 loop is CASSEDGTSGGNEQFF. The CDR3 nucleotides read TGTGCCAGCAGTGAAGACGGGACTAGCGGTGGAAATGAGCAGTTCTTC.

This clone has only a few counts. The V gene is TRBV28, the J gene TRBJ2-2; D is perhaps TRBD1 (7 bases). V dropped 11 bases and J dropped 4 bases, with 20 bases sitting between them. The CDR3 extends over 15 amino acids. Germline V CDR1 and CDR2: MDHEN, SYDVKM. The DNA for the CDR3 is TGTGCCGGAGGGAAACAGGGGCAAAGCACCGGGGAGCTGTTTTTT. Amino acid sequence: CAGGKQGQSTGELFF.

The J gene is TRBJ2-5, the V gene TRBV6-5; 7 bases are shared with TRBD1. The CDR3 consists of 13 residues. The germline CDR1 and CDR2 sequences are MNHEY and SVGAGI. V was pared by 6 bases and J by 5 bases, with 6 bases of the junction left unmatched. In DNA form, the CDR3 reads TGTGCCAGCAGAAGACAGGGTATGGAGACCCAGTACTTC. It encodes CASRRQGMETQYF.

This clone turned up a few times. The J gene is TRBJ2-7, the V gene TRBV25-1; a possible D gene is TRBD1 (6 bases). Germline V gene data show CDR1 as MGHDK and CDR2 as SYGVNS. V shed 4 bases and J shed 7 bases, with 17 bases lying between them. The CDR3 is made up of 14 amino acids. The CDR3 loop reads CASSVKGVLVEQYF. CDR3 in DNA: TGTGCCAGCAGTGTGAAGGGGGTCCTGGTTGAGCAGTACTTC.

The chain uses TRBV29-1 and TRBJ1-4; tentative D call: TRBD1 (5 bases). This CDR3 has 11 residues. Germline CDR1 SQVTM, CDR2 ANQGSEA. V gave up 8 bases and J gave up 4 bases, with 8 bases separating them. The CDR3 nucleotides read TGCAGCATAAGGGGTAATGAAAAACTGTTTTTT. Translated, it gives CSIRGNEKLFF.

This chain connects TRBV5-6 to TRBJ1-2, with a weak D call TRBD1 (5 bases). This CDR3 is 13 amino acids long. Per germline, CDR1 SGHDT and CDR2 YYEEEE. V lost 9 bases to trimming and J lost 1 base, with 13 bases between them. CDR3 nucleotide sequence: TGTGCCACCCGACGACAGTTTAACTATGGCTACACCTTC. Its protein product is CATRRQFNYGYTF.

The J gene is TRBJ1-2, the V gene TRBV25-1; 8 bases fit TRBD1. Unmatched junction bases numbered 10, after V lost 5 bases and J lost 2 bases. This CDR3 contains 16 residues. Germline CDR1 and CDR2: MGHDK and SYGVNS. CDR3 nucleotides: TGTGCCAGCAGTACCCCCCCGGGACAGGCGAACTATGGCTACACCTTC. Its protein is CASSTPPGQANYGYTF.